Below are 30 T cell receptor beta chains sequenced from a single sample in a study of OX40 agonist ivuxolimab in advanced cancers. Data came from immunoSEQ multiplex PCR; TCRdb stores just in-frame clones and leaves some out. The sample has tens of thousands of clones, around 88% seen once; the top ten hold around 2.8%. Sequencing was performed on CD4+ or CD8+ T cells sorted from blood, taken in a trial of the OX40 agonist ivuxolimab. These receptors originate from an adult with an advanced solid tumor such as melanoma, head and neck, liver or kidney cancer.

The rearrangement uses TRBV7-2 and TRBJ2-5, with TRBD1 as a possible D gene (8 bases). Trimming removed 6 bases at V and 5 bases at J, with 16 bases between. This CDR3 comprises 14 residues. Looked up from germline, CDR1 is SGHTA and CDR2 is FQGNSA. CDR3 loop: CASSIQGGRETQYF. For the CDR3, the DNA is TGTGCCAGCAGTATACAGGGGGGGAGGGAGACCCAGTACTTC.

V gene TRBV29-1 combines with J gene TRBJ1-2, with TRBD1 as a possible D gene (5 bases). Germline assignment: CDR1 SQVTM and CDR2 ANQGSEA. The CDR3 sequence is 15 residues long. The V gene lost 0 bases and the J gene lost 4 bases, with 15 bases spanning the gap. CDR3 in DNA: TGCAGCGTTGAAGATAGGGGCAGGGAGGGCTATGGCTACACCTTC. Protein sequence: CSVEDRGREGYGYTF.

The V call is TRBV28, the J call TRBJ2-3, with D possibly called TRBD1 or TRBD2 (5 bases each). Trimming left V 6 bases short and J 1 base short, with 14 bases between. CDR1 MDHEN and CDR2 SYDVKM come from the germline V gene. The CDR3 consists of 15 residues. This chain's CDR3 is CASSPRGLGTDTQYF. The CDR3 DNA sequence: TGTGCCAGCAGCCCGAGGGGATTGGGCACAGATACGCAGTATTTT.

This rearrangement joins TRBV29-1 to TRBJ1-2, with 7 bases lining up with TRBD1. The V and J ends lost 1 base and 8 bases, in that order; junction bases with no gene match: 1. The CDR3 length is 11 residues. Germline CDR1 is SQVTM and CDR2 is ANQGSEA. The CDR3 loop is CSVEGTGGYTF. The CDR3 region has the DNA TGCAGCGTTGAAGGGACAGGAGGCTACACCTTC.

The chain couples TRBV6-1 to TRBJ1-2, with D unclear. The CDR3 covers 12 residues. Germline V CDR1 and CDR2: MNHNS, SASEGT. Between the trimmed V and J ends, which lost 0 bases and 6 bases, there was a span of 5 bases. The CDR3 sequence is CASSEAGDGYTF. In DNA form, the CDR3 reads TGTGCCAGCAGTGAAGCCGGGGATGGCTACACCTTC.

V gene TRBV9 combines with J gene TRBJ1-6; D is perhaps TRBD1 (6 bases). The germline V gene encodes CDR1 SGDLS and CDR2 YYNGEE. This CDR3 has 15 amino acids. V was shortened by 0 bases and J by 7 bases, with 11 bases between the two germline ends. The CDR3 is CASSVGQGRNSPLHF. The CDR3 nucleotides are TGTGCCAGCAGCGTAGGGCAGGGGCGGAATTCACCCCTCCACTTT.

This clone has just a few counts. V gene TRBV5-1 combines with J gene TRBJ1-1; D unresolved. Trimming stripped 5 bases from V and 1 base from J, with 12 bases between. This CDR3 spans 14 amino acids. Germline lookup yields CDR1 SGHRS and CDR2 YFSETQ. The CDR3 DNA reads TGCGCCAGCAGAACTGCGGCGACGAACACTGAAGCTTTCTTT. It translates to CASRTAATNTEAFF.

In the case of this clone: In the same sample, other DNA sequences code for this CDR3. This chain uses TRBV28 with TRBJ2-7; D is unclear. This CDR3 has 11 amino acids. The V and J ends lost 11 bases and 2 bases respectively, with 10 bases between them. From germline, CDR1 is MDHEN and CDR2 SYDVKM. Here the CDR3 DNA reads TGTGCCTCGCGAGGACCCTACGAGCAGTACTTC. Its protein product is CASRGPYEQYF.

The V and J genes are TRBV28 and TRBJ1-1; D remains unclear. The length of the CDR3 is 19 residues. Germline values: CDR1 MDHEN, CDR2 SYDVKM. Trimming shortened V by 1 base and J by 0 bases, and 21 bases separated the two germline ends. The CDR3 coding sequence is TGTGCCAGCAGTTTATCCACAGTATCATCCCCACAGATGAACACTGAAGCTTTCTTT. Amino acid sequence: CASSLSTVSSPQMNTEAFF.

The V and J genes are TRBV14 and TRBJ1-2; D possibly corresponds to TRBD1 (5 bases). The germline V gene has CDR1 SGHDN and CDR2 FVKESK. V dropped 4 bases and J dropped 4 bases, with 13 bases sitting between them. There are 14 residues in the CDR3. The CDR3 reads CASSRTGGPYGYTF. As DNA, the CDR3 is TGTGCCAGCAGCCGTACCGGGGGTCCCTATGGCTACACCTTC.

The chain carries TRBV7-9 and TRBJ1-5, with D uncertain. CDR1 and CDR2 (germline): SEHNR, FQNEAQ (reference sequence). The V gene lost 3 bases and the J gene lost 4 bases, with 10 bases spanning the gap. The length of the CDR3 is 14 residues. The DNA for the CDR3 is TGTGCCAGCAGCTTTGGACCGCCAAATCAGCCCCAGCATTTT. Its protein is CASSFGPPNQPQHF.

J is TRBJ2-2 and V is TRBV7-3, with D possibly TRBD2 on 6 matching bases. Trimming cost V 1 base and J 0 bases, with 15 bases left between them. The CDR3 runs 18 residues. Germline V gene lookup returns CDR1 SGHTA and CDR2 FQGTGA. The CDR3 DNA reads TGTGCCAGCAGCTTAAGCCCCCTCCCTAGCGCGAACACCGGGGAGCTGTTTTTT. This sequence encodes CASSLSPLPSANTGELFF.

The genes are TRBV2 and TRBJ2-2, with D perhaps TRBD2 (5 bases). From germline, CDR1 is SNHLY and CDR2 FYNNEI. This CDR3 has 14 amino acids. The V end was cut by 6 bases, the J end by 7 bases, with 15 bases between. As DNA, the CDR3 is TGTGCCAGCAGGGATCGCAGAGGGTTCGGGGAGCTGTTTTTT. Amino acids: CASRDRRGFGELFF.

This clone has only one observation. The chain has TRBV11-3 and TRBJ2-7; 9 nucleotides align to TRBD1. The ends lost 5 bases at V and 4 bases at J; junction bases unmatched: 12. CDR1 and CDR2 (germline): SGHNT, YENEEA. There are 16 residues in the CDR3. CDR3 bases: TGTGCCAGCAGCCCACGGACAGGGGACCGACCTTACGAGCAGTACTTC. It encodes CASSPRTGDRPYEQYF.

The chain joins TRBV5-8 to TRBJ2-5, with 10 bases aligning to TRBD1. The V segment lost 5 bases and the J segment 5 bases; nucleotides outside the gene matches: 6. Germline values: CDR1 SGHTS, CDR2 YDEGEE. The CDR3 totals 14 residues. This chain's CDR3 is CASSSGQGRETQYF. The CDR3, as DNA: TGTGCCAGCAGTTCGGGACAGGGGAGGGAGACCCAGTACTTC.

This clone was observed a few times. This chain uses TRBV5-1 with TRBJ2-7; D uncertain. The germline V gene encodes CDR1 SGHRS and CDR2 YFSETQ. V was shortened by 0 bases and J by 7 bases, with 8 bases between the two germline ends. This CDR3 is built from 12 residues. DNA of the CDR3: TGCGCCAGCAGCTTGGAGCGCGCAGAGCAGTACTTC. This encodes CASSLERAEQYF.

With respect to this clone: Its ends do not fully match the called genes, so a read error is possible. The V gene is TRBV2, the J gene TRBJ2-2; TRBD1 matches at 9 bases. CDR1 and CDR2 from the germline V gene are SNHLY and FYNNEI. This CDR3 has 17 residues. The CDR3 bases are TGTGCCAGCAGTGTGGGACAGGGAAGGGGGAACCCCGGGGAGCTGTTTTTT. It encodes CASSVGQGRGNPGELFF.

The V gene is TRBV4-1, the J gene TRBJ1-4; D is ambiguous. Germline V gives CDR1 MGHRA, CDR2 YSYEKL. This CDR3 spans 15 amino acids. V shed 3 bases and J shed 6 bases, with 14 bases lying between them. The CDR3 DNA is TGCGCCAGCAGCCAGGCCGCCGGGGTATATGAAAAACTGTTTTTT. This translates into CASSQAAGVYEKLFF.

As DNA, the CDR3 is TGTGCCAGCAGCTTAGCCCTCGGGCGAACCGGGACTAGCCCCAATGAGCAGTTCTTC. Translating it yields CASSLALGRTGTSPNEQFF. The J gene is TRBJ2-1, the V gene TRBV7-6, with 9 nucleotides matching TRBD2. Trimming at V came to 0 bases and at J to 6 bases, leaving 15 bases not matched to a gene. The CDR3 runs to 19 residues. Germline assignment: CDR1 SGHVS and CDR2 FNYEAQ.

This chain joins TRBV5-4 and TRBJ1-2, with a weak D call TRBD1 (5 bases). Trimming cost V 3 bases and J 8 bases, with 14 bases left between them. The V gene's germline CDR1 is SGHNT and CDR2 YYREEE (reference sequence). The CDR3 consists of 13 residues. CDR3 nucleotides: TGTGCCAGCAGCTCGCCCAGGGATGTAGGCTACACCTTC. This sequence encodes CASSSPRDVGYTF.

In regard to this clone: An end of the junction differs from the germline gene, which may be a read error. The V gene is TRBV7-7, the J gene TRBJ2-3; D might be TRBD1 (6 bases). The CDR3 extends over 15 amino acids. Germline values: CDR1 SSHAT, CDR2 FNYEAQ (reference sequence). The CDR3 region has the DNA TGTGCTAGCAGCTCTGGACAGCCAGGCACAGATACGCAGTATTTT. Translating it yields CASSSGQPGTDTQYF.

Written as DNA, the CDR3 is TGTGCCAGCAGCTTGGTGGTAGCTGAGCAGTTCTTC. It specifies CASSLVVAEQFF. The chain carries TRBV5-6 and TRBJ2-1; D call uncertain. The CDR3 is 12 amino acids. The V and J ends lost 0 bases and 9 bases respectively, with 7 bases between them. Germline V lookup: CDR1 SGHDT, CDR2 YYEEEE.

The chain is built from TRBV11-2 and TRBJ1-5, with 7 bases matching TRBD1. The V gene's germline CDR1 is SGHAT and CDR2 FQNNGV. The CDR3 contains 15 residues. V was clipped by 3 bases and J by 2 bases; unmatched bases: 4. The DNA for the CDR3 is TGTGCCAGCAGCTTCGGAGGGGGCGGCAATCAGCCCCAGCATTTT. It codes for CASSFGGGGNQPQHF. The full variable domain, with the rest looked up from reference TRBV11-2 and TRBJ1-5, is EAGVAQSPRYKIIEKRQSVAFWCNPISGHATLYWYQQILGQGPKLLIQFQNNGVVDDSQLPKDRFSAERLKGVDSTLKIQPAKLEDSAVYLCASSFGGGGNQPQHFGDGTRLSIL.

The gene calls are TRBV6-5 and TRBJ1-2, with unresolved D. V lost 0 bases to trimming and J lost 3 bases, with 8 bases between them. This CDR3 comprises 14 residues. Germline V lookup: CDR1 MNHEY, CDR2 SVGAGI. In DNA form, the CDR3 reads TGTGCCAGCAGTTACTCGTCCGGGTACTATGGCTACACCTTC. Translation: CASSYSSGYYGYTF.

This chain links TRBV2 with TRBJ2-5; D perhaps matches TRBD1 (5 bases). The germline CDR1 and CDR2 sequences are SNHLY and FYNNEI. This CDR3 comprises 14 residues. Trimming left V 2 bases short and J 11 bases short, with 18 bases between. CDR3 sequence: CASSEMDNSPVQYF. In DNA form, the CDR3 reads TGTGCCAGCAGTGAAATGGACAACTCACCGGTGCAGTACTTC.

The rearrangement links TRBV11-2 to TRBJ2-7; 12 nucleotides align to TRBD1. V dropped 5 bases and J dropped 5; count of bases not matched to a gene: 4. The CDR3 has 14 amino acids. Germline-derived CDR1 and CDR2 are SGHAT and FQNNGV. The CDR3 spells CASSGGQGAHEQYF. For the CDR3, the DNA is TGTGCCAGCAGCGGGGGACAGGGGGCCCACGAGCAGTACTTC.

V is TRBV18 and J is TRBJ2-3; tentatively, D is TRBD2 (8 bases). Germline CDR1 is KGHSH and CDR2 is LQKENI. Trimming cost V 6 bases and J 2 bases, with 27 bases left between them. This CDR3 has 19 residues. In DNA, the CDR3 is TGTGCCAGCTCCCGGGACAGCCCGACAACTAGCGGAGCCACAGATACGCAGTATTTT. Protein sequence: CASSRDSPTTSGATDTQYF.

This clone was counted between two and nine times. The chain uses TRBV7-3 and TRBJ1-1; D may be TRBD1 (6 bases). The CDR3 is 13 amino acids. Germline CDR1 reads SGHTA; CDR2 reads FQGTGA. The CDR3 bases are TGTGCTAACCTAGGCCCGACAGGAAGTGAAGCTTTCTTT. The encoded protein is CANLGPTGSEAFF.

This clone was recorded only once. The CDR3 DNA is TGTGCCAGCAGCATCTTAGCGGGGGGCCGGGCAGATACGCAGTATTTT. Translated, it gives CASSILAGGRADTQYF. The V call is TRBV7-6, the J call TRBJ2-3, with TRBD2 matching over 10 bases. Germline CDR1 SGHVS, CDR2 FNYEAQ. The V gene end was trimmed by 5 bases and the J gene end by 4 bases; junction bases not matched to a gene: 9. This CDR3 region has 16 residues. Full variable domain (rest looked up from reference TRBV7-6 and TRBJ2-3): GAGVSQSPRYKVTKRGQDVALRCDPISGHVSLYWYRQALGQGPEFLTYFNYEAQQDKSGLPNDRFSAERPEGSISTLTIQRTEQRDSAMYRCASSILAGGRADTQYFGPGTRLTVL.

This sequence joins TRBV7-9 and TRBJ2-1; possibly TRBD1 for D (6 bases). The CDR3 has 13 residues. CDR1 and CDR2 (germline): SEHNR, FQNEAQ (reference sequence). Trimming took off 5 bases at V and 7 bases at J, with 12 bases between the two ends. CDR3 sequence reads: CASSPRDKNEQFF. CDR3 DNA: TGTGCCAGCAGCCCCCGGGACAAGAATGAGCAGTTCTTC.